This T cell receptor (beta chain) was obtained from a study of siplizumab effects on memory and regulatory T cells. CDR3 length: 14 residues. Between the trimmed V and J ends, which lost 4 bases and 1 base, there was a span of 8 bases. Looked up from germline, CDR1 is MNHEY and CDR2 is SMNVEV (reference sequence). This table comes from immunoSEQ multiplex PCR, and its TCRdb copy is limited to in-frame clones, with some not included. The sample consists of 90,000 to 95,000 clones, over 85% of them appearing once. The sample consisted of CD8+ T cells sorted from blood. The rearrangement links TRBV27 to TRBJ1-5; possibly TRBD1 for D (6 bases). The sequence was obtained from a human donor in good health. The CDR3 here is CASSSRGSNQPQHF. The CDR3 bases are TGTGCCAGCAGTTCCAGGGGCAGCAATCAGCCCCAGCATTTT.